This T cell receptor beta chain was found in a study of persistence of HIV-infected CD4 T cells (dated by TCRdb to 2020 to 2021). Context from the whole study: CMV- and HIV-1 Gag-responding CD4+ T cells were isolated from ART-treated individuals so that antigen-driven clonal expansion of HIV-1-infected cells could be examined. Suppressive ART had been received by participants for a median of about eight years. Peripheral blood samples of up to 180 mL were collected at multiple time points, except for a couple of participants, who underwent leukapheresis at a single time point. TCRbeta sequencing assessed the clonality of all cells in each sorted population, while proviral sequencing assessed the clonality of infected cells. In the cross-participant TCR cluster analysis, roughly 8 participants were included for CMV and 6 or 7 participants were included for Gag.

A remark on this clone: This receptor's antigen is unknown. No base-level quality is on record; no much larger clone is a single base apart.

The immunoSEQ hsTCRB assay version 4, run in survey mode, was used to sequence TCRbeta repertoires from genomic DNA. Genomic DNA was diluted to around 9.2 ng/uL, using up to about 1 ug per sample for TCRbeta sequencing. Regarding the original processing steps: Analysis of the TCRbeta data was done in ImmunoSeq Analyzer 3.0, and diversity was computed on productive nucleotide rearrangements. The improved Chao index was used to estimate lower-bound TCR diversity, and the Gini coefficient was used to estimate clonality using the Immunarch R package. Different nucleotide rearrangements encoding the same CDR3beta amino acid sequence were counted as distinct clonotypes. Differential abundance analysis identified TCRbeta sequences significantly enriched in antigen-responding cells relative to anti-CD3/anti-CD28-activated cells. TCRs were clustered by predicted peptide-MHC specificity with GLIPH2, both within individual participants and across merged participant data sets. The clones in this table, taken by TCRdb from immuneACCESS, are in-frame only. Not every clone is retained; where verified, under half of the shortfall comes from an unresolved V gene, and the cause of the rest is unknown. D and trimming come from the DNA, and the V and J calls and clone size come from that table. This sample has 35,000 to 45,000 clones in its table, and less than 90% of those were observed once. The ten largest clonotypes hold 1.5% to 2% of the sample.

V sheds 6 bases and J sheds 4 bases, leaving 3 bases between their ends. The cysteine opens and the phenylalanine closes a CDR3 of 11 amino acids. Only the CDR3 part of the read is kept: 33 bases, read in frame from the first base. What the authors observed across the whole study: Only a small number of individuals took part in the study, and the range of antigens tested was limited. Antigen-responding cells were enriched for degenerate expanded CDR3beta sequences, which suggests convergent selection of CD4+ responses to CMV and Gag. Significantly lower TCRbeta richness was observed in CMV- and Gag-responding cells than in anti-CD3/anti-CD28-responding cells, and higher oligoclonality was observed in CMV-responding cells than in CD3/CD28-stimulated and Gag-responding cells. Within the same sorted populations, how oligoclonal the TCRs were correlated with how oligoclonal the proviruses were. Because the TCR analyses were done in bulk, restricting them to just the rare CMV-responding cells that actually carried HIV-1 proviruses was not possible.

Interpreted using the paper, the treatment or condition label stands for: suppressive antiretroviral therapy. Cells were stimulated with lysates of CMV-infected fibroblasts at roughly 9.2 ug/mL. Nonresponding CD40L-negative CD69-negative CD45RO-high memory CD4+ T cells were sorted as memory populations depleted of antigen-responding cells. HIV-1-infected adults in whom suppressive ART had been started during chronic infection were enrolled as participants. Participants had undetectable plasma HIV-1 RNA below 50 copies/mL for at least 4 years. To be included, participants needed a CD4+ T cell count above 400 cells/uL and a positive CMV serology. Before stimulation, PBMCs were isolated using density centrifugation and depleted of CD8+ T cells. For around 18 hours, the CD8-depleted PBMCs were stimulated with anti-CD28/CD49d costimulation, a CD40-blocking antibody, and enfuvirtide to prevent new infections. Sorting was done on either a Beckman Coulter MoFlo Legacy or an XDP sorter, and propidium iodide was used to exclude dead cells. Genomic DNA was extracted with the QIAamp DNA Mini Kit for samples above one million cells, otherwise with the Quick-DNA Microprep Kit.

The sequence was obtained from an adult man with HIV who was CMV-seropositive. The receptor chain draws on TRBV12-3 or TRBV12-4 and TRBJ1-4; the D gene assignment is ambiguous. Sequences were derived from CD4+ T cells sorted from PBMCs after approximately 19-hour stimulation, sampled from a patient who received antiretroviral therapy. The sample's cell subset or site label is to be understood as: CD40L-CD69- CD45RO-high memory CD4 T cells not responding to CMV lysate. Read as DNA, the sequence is TGTGCCAGCAGCATTAATGAAAAACTGTTTTTT. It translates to CASSINEKLFF.